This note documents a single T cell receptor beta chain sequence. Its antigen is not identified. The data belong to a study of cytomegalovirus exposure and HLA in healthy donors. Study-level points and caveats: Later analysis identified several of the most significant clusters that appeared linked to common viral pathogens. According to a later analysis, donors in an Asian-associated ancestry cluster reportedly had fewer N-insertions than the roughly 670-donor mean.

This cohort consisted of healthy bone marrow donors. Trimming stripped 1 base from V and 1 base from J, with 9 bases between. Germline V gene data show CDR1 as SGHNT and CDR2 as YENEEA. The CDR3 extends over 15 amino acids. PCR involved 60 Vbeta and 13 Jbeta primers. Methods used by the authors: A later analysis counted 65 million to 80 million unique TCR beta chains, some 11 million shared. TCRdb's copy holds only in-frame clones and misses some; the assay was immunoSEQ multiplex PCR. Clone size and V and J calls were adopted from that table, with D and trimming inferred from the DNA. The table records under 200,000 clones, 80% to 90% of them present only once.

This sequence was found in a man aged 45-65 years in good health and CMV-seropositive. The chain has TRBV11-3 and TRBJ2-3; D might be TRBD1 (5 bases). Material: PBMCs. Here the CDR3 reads CASSLGQTGTDTQYF. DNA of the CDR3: TGTGCCAGCAGCTTAGGACAGACAGGCACAGATACGCAGTATTTT.